Each of the 5 T cell receptor beta chains below was sequenced from the same sample in a study of CD8 T cells in ankylosing spondylitis. Study-level results: Ankylosing spondylitis blood appeared to be characterized by a TCR beta motif of roughly eight highly homologous variants.

The antigens for these receptors are not known. TCRdb processed the 5' RACE reads anew with MiXCR; each CDR3 protein has one entry. The sample includes approximately 400,000 distinct CDR3 sequences, 15% to 20% seen only once; the top ten take over 0.9%. Sequences were obtained from blood, either unsorted or a sorted T cell fraction (not recorded which). The receptors derive from a male donor with ankylosing spondylitis.

This clonotype appeared a few times. V usage is TRBV4-2 and J usage is TRBJ1-2; D is unresolved. The germline V gene has CDR1 LGHNA and CDR2 YNFKEQ. The CDR3 is 15 residues long. Trimming stripped 4 bases from V and 2 bases from J, with 14 bases between. The CDR3, as DNA: TGTGCCAGCAGCCCCGGGGAAGGGCCGAACTATGGCTACACCTTC. This sequence encodes CASSPGEGPNYGYTF.

CDR3: CASVGRGDRTNTGELFF. CDR3 coding DNA: TGTGCCAGCGTCGGGAGAGGGGACAGGACGAACACCGGGGAGCTGTTTTTT. The chain is built from TRBV7-2 and TRBJ2-2, with 8 bases aligning to TRBD1. V lost 8 bases, J lost 0 bases, and 11 bases stayed unmatched. This CDR3 has 17 amino acids. Germline CDR1 and CDR2: SGHTA and FQGNSA.

This clonotype occurred a few times. The chain has TRBV20-1 and TRBJ1-1; D may be TRBD1 (5 bases). There are 17 residues in the CDR3. Germline values: CDR1 DFQATT, CDR2 SNEGSKA (reference sequence). Deletions cut 0 bases from V and 1 base from J, with 18 bases between. The CDR3 protein is CSARDRLRGSQNTEAFF. The CDR3 nucleotides are TGCAGTGCTAGAGATCGGTTGAGGGGCAGCCAGAACACTGAAGCTTTCTTT.

This clonotype was recorded at least ten times. This chain links TRBV12-3 or TRBV12-4 with TRBJ1-1, with D tentatively TRBD1 (6 bases). This CDR3 is 15 amino acids long. The V and J ends lost 7 bases and 1 base respectively, with 16 bases between them. The CDR3 is CASKKRGGPNTEAFF. The CDR3 nucleotides are TGTGCCAGCAAAAAAAGGGGGGGCCCGAACACTGAAGCTTTCTTT.

CDR3 sequence reads: CSARRTGAETEAFF. CDR3 DNA: TGCAGTGCTAGACGGACAGGGGCGGAAACTGAAGCTTTCTTT. This chain uses TRBV20-1 with TRBJ1-1; 9 nucleotides align to TRBD1. The CDR3 consists of 14 residues. The V and J ends lost 2 bases and 5 bases, in that order; junction bases with no gene match: 6. From germline, CDR1 is DFQATT and CDR2 SNEGSKA (reference sequence).